The TCR beta chain under discussion was sequenced for a study of cytomegalovirus exposure and HLA in healthy donors. Study-wide results and limits: Upon later analysis, HLA-associated TCR beta chains proved more clonally expanded than other, equally common chains. Analyses of presence/absence relied on an assumption of roughly uniform sequencing depth across donors. Listed as cytomegalovirus-associated were roughly 180 TCR beta chains.

PCR used 60 Vbeta primers and 13 Jbeta primers. TCRdb's table, derived via immunoSEQ multiplex PCR, lists solely in-frame clones and lacks some. This sample yields under 150,000 clones, of which around 85% are seen a single time; over 1.5% belongs to the top ten. Comments on this clone: Antigen unknown.

Nominally healthy donors provided the samples, though records likely missed some immune exposures. Germline CDR1 reads SGHVS; CDR2 reads FQNEAQ. The CDR3 has 14 amino acids. V dropped 5 bases and J dropped 5 bases, with 13 bases sitting between them. This receptor was obtained from a boy between 5 and 17 years old in good health and CMV-seronegative. The specimen sequenced was PBMCs. This sequence joins TRBV7-8 and TRBJ1-5; D unresolved. The CDR3 bases are TGTGCCAGCAGCCCCAGACTGCTTTATCAGCCCCAGCATTTT. Residues: CASSPRLLYQPQHF. Filled out from reference TRBV7-8 and TRBJ1-5, the complete variable domain reads GAGVSQSPRYKVAKRGQDVALRCDPISGHVSLFWYQQALGQGPEFLTYFQNEAQLDKSGLPSDRFFAERPEGSVSTLKIQRTQQEDSAVYLCASSPRLLYQPQHFGDGTRLSIL.